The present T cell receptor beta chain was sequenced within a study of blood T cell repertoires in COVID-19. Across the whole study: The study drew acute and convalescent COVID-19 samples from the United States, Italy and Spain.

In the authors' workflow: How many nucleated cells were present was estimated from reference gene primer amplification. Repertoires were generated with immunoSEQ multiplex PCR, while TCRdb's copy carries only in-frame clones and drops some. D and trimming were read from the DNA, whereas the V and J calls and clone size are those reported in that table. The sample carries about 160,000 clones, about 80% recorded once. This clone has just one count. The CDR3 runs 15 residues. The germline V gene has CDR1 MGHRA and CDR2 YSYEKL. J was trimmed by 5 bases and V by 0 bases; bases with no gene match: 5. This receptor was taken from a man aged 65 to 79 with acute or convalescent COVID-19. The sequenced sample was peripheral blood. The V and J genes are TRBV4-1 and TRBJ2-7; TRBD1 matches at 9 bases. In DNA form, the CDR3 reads TGCGCCAGCAGCCAAGATCCACAGGGGGCCAACGAGCAGTACTTC. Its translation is CASSQDPQGANEQYF.